These T cell receptor beta chains were read from a single sample in a study of CD8+ T cells in alopecia areata. Produced via immunoSEQ multiplex PCR; TCRdb's table is partial and in-frame only. Among a few hundred thousand clones, roughly 69% were seen once, and the ten largest hold more than 0.95%. The material sequenced was CD4+ T cells sorted from blood, taken at week 0. The receptor set was obtained from a human donor with alopecia areata. The CDR3 runs from the conserved cysteine through the conserved F or W. A D gene is named only where the DNA matches it firmly. Clone size appears in some rows only: once, few, many, or a class for an expanded clone.

clone size,J gene,V gene,D gene,CDR3 DNA,CDR3 protein
NA,TRBJ2-3,TRBV30,NA,TGTGCCTGGAGTCCGGTTTCGGATACGCAGTATTTT,CAWSPVSDTQYF
NA,TRBJ2-5,TRBV25-1,TRBD1,TGTGCCAGCAGTGAATCGGCAGGGGGTGAGACCCAGTACTTC,CASSESAGGETQYF
NA,TRBJ1-2,TRBV4-3,NA,TGCGCCAGCAGCCAAGATTGGCCCTTGGGGGGCTACACCTTC,CASSQDWPLGGYTF
few,TRBJ2-5,TRBV29-1,NA,TGCAGCGTGGCCGTAGCGGAAGAGACCCAGTACTTC,CSVAVAEETQYF
NA,TRBJ2-4,TRBV30,TRBD1,TGTGCCTGGAGTTTTGGCCTGGGACAGGGAGCCAAAAACATTCAGTACTTC,CAWSFGLGQGAKNIQYF
few,TRBJ2-1,TRBV29-1,TRBD2,TGCAGCGTTGTTCGGGGGGGAACTGAGCAGTTCTTC,CSVVRGGTEQFF
NA,TRBJ1-1,TRBV30,NA,TGTGCCTGGACAGGGTGGACTGAAGCTTTCTTT,CAWTGWTEAFF
NA,TRBJ2-3,TRBV5-4,TRBD1,TGTGCCAGCAGCTCGACAGGGGATCGTGGAGATACGCAGTATTTT,CASSSTGDRGDTQYF
NA,TRBJ1-2,TRBV4-1,NA,TGCGCCAGCAGCTCTAAATCAAAGACGGGGGTGAATGGCTACACCTTC,CASSSKSKTGVNGYTF
NA,TRBJ2-2,TRBV10-1,NA,TGCGCCAGCGGTCAGCCGGACACCGGGGAGCTGTTTTTT,CASGQPDTGELFF
NA,TRBJ2-4,TRBV7-2,NA,TGTGCCAGCAGCTTAGACTGGAAAGCGGTAAACATTCAGTACTTC,CASSLDWKAVNIQYF